This passage covers 18 T cell receptor beta chains from one sample sequenced in a study of regulatory T cells in long-lasting Graves disease. Indicated time point: persistent/refractory GD, antithyroid drugs over 5 years with positive TRAb. PBMC RNA served as the TCR library source. To make TCR beta libraries, researchers used iRepertoire HTBI primers and Arm-PCR of CDR3 regions. In TCRdb, the multiplex PCR reads were re-called with MiXCR into one record per CDR3 protein. The sample shows over 250,000 distinct CDR3 sequences, roughly a fifth of them seen only once. Sequencing was performed on peripheral blood mononuclear cells (PBMCs), taken when the disease was refractory, from a patient treated with antithyroid drugs. These receptors all stem from a female donor with Graves disease.

There are a few counts of this clonotype. The gene calls are TRBV6-5 and TRBJ2-5; D is possibly TRBD2 (6 bases). There are 16 residues in the CDR3. V was pared by 0 bases and J by 5 bases, with 16 bases between. Germline CDR1 MNHEY, CDR2 SVGAGI. Here the CDR3 DNA reads TGTGCCAGCAGTTACTCAGGAGGGAGTAGTTTGGAGACCCAGTACTTC. Translation gives CASSYSGGSSLETQYF.

This clonotype has more than one count but fewer than ten. This rearrangement joins TRBV28 to TRBJ2-6; no clear D gene. This CDR3 comprises 15 residues. Germline V gene data show CDR1 as MDHEN and CDR2 as SYDVKM. V was shortened by 3 bases and J by 0 bases, with 6 bases between the two germline ends. DNA of the CDR3: TGTGCCAGCAGTTTTTTTTCCTCTGGGGCCAACGTCCTGACTTTC. Protein product: CASSFFSSGANVLTF.

This clonotype has a handful of counts. The chain couples TRBV30 to TRBJ2-1, with D possibly being TRBD2 (5 bases). Germline assignment: CDR1 GTSNPN and CDR2 SVGIG (reference sequence). V was trimmed by 0 bases and J by 2 bases, leaving 8 bases between them. This CDR3 comprises 14 residues. The CDR3 sequence: CAWSVLGAYNEQFF. In nucleotides, the CDR3 is TGTGCCTGGAGTGTACTGGGAGCCTACAATGAGCAGTTCTTC. The entire variable domain, with the rest obtained from reference TRBV30 and TRBJ2-1, is as follows: SQTIHQWPATLVQPVGSPLSLECTVEGTSNPNLYWYRQAAGRGLQLLFYSVGIGQISSEVPQNLSASRPQDRQFILSSKKLLLSDSGFYLCAWSVLGAYNEQFFGPGTRLTVL.

The chain joins TRBV6-1 to TRBJ2-5, with TRBD2 matching over 9 bases. Germline V gene sequence: CDR1 MNHNS, CDR2 SASEGT. V shed 6 bases and J 9 bases; nucleotides not matched to a gene: 11. The CDR3 extends over 14 amino acids. This CDR3 is CASREDPQREAQYF. The CDR3 region has the DNA TGTGCCAGCAGGGAGGACCCCCAGCGGGAGGCCCAGTACTTC.

The chain carries TRBV6-1 and TRBJ2-4; D gene uncertain. The CDR3 contains 14 residues. Germline V gene sequence: CDR1 MNHNS, CDR2 SASEGT. V dropped 6 bases and J dropped 5 bases, with 14 bases sitting between them. CDR3 in amino acids: CASSSDSLQNIQYF. As DNA, the CDR3 is TGTGCCAGCAGCTCCGACTCTCTTCAAAACATTCAGTACTTC.

This clonotype was picked up many times. The chain employs TRBV30 and TRBJ2-7, with TRBD2 identical over 11 bases. This CDR3 region has 13 residues. Looked up from germline, CDR1 is GTSNPN and CDR2 is SVGIG (reference sequence). Trimming took 3 bases from V and 5 from J; bases not matched to a gene: 3. CDR3 bases: TGTGCCTGGAGACTAGCGGGAGTTCACGAGCAGTACTTC. Translated: CAWRLAGVHEQYF.

In this sample, this clonotype turned up a few times. This chain connects TRBV30 to TRBJ1-2; D ambiguous. The CDR3 is made up of 15 amino acids. Germline CDR1 is GTSNPN and CDR2 is SVGIG (reference sequence). V lost 2 bases and J 7 bases, leaving 20 bases between the germline ends. CDR3 bases: TGTGCCTGGAGTAGTGGGCCCGTGGCGCGGGGTGGCTACACCTTC. Translation: CAWSSGPVARGGYTF. Filled out from reference TRBV30 and TRBJ1-2, the complete variable domain reads SQTIHQWPATLVQPVGSPLSLECTVEGTSNPNLYWYRQAAGRGLQLLFYSVGIGQISSEVPQNLSASRPQDRQFILSSKKLLLSDSGFYLCAWSSGPVARGGYTFGSGTRLTVV.

In the case of this clonotype: This clone may be a read error of a much larger clone one base away. V is TRBV2 and J is TRBJ1-5; weak D call: TRBD1 (5 bases). Germline assignment: CDR1 SNHLY and CDR2 FYNNEI. The CDR3 extends over 13 amino acids. CDR3: CASSGGEKQPRHF. The CDR3 DNA reads as TGTGCCAGCAGCGGGGGAGAAAAACAGCCCCGGCATTTT.

This clonotype was observed many times. This chain uses TRBV6-5 with TRBJ2-5; D is tentatively TRBD1 or TRBD2 (5 bases each). CDR3 length: 17 residues. Germline V gene sequence: CDR1 MNHEY, CDR2 SVGAGI. V lost 4 bases and J lost 5, with 23 bases in between. CDR3 nucleotide sequence: TGTGCCAGCAGTTCTAGCCCCAGGGTTAGTACTGCGGAGACCCAGTACTTC. It is translated as CASSSSPRVSTAETQYF.

This clonotype showed up many times. The CDR3 DNA reads as TGTGCCAGCAGCTTAGACCTGGACCAGACCCAGTACTTC. It codes for CASSLDLDQTQYF. This rearrangement joins TRBV11-2 to TRBJ2-5; no definite D call. V was shortened by 0 bases and J by 6 bases, with 8 bases between the two germline ends. The CDR3 totals 13 residues. Germline CDR1 is SGHAT and CDR2 is FQNNGV.

This clonotype appeared many times. V usage is TRBV27 and J usage is TRBJ1-3; D uncertain. Germline V gene lookup returns CDR1 MNHEY and CDR2 SMNVEV (reference sequence). The V gene lost 5 bases and the J gene lost 0 bases, with 11 bases spanning the gap. CDR3 size: 15 residues. CDR3 in amino acids: CASSRAADSGNTIYF. The CDR3, as DNA: TGTGCCAGCAGTCGTGCAGCGGACTCTGGAAACACCATATATTTT.

This clonotype came up many times. The chain joins TRBV4-2 to TRBJ1-4; no reliable D call. Trimming removed 1 base at V and 5 bases at J, with 2 bases between. The CDR3 extends over 12 amino acids. Per germline, CDR1 LGHNA and CDR2 YNFKEQ. CDR3 nucleotides: TGTGCCAGCAGCCAAGTAAATGAAAAACTGTTTTTT. Translated, it gives CASSQVNEKLFF.

The rearrangement uses TRBV2 and TRBJ2-7, with TRBD2 identical over 8 bases. This CDR3 spans 12 amino acids. CDR1 and CDR2 (germline): SNHLY, FYNNEI. V shed 9 bases and J 7 bases; nucleotides not matched to a gene: 8. CDR3 nucleotides: TGTGCCAGTCGGGGGGGGTCCAGGGAGCAGTACTTC. Translating it yields CASRGGSREQYF.

This clonotype showed up many times. The V call is TRBV27, the J call TRBJ2-5; the D is unclear. The V end was cut by 4 bases, the J end by 3 bases, with 12 bases between. Germline CDR1 is MNHEY and CDR2 is SMNVEV (reference sequence). CDR3 length: 14 residues. In DNA, the CDR3 is TGTGCCAGCAGTTCACATCTTATCGAAGAGACCCAGTACTTC. Protein product: CASSSHLIEETQYF.

This clonotype turned up a few times. The J gene is TRBJ2-1, the V gene TRBV2; D call uncertain. The ends were cut back, 3 bases at V and 0 bases at J, with 9 bases in the middle. In germline, CDR1 is SNHLY, CDR2 FYNNEI. The CDR3 totals 15 residues. The CDR3 here is CASSERLSSYNEQFF. The CDR3 DNA reads as TGTGCCAGCAGTGAGCGCCTAAGCTCCTACAATGAGCAGTTCTTC.

At least ten counts were recorded for this clonotype. The chain joins TRBV12-3 or TRBV12-4 to TRBJ1-2; no reliable D call. The CDR3 runs to 11 residues. V was shortened by 5 bases and J by 5 bases, with 6 bases between the two germline ends. DNA for the CDR3: TGTGCCAGCAGTAACACTTATGGCTACACCTTC. Translation: CASSNTYGYTF.

This clonotype was counted ten times or more. V usage is TRBV28 and J usage is TRBJ2-2; D remains ambiguous. V lost 10 bases to trimming and J lost 1 base, with 4 bases between them. The CDR3 is made up of 11 amino acids. The V gene's germline CDR1 is MDHEN and CDR2 SYDVKM. The CDR3 coding sequence is TGTGCCACCCAGAACACCGGGGAGCTGTTTTTT. This encodes CATQNTGELFF.

This clonotype was seen repeatedly, ten times or more. The rearrangement joins TRBV2 to TRBJ1-1, with D possibly being TRBD1 (6 bases). Germline values: CDR1 SNHLY, CDR2 FYNNEI. V dropped 6 bases and J dropped 14 bases, with 22 bases sitting between them. This CDR3 has 13 residues. The CDR3 DNA is TGTGCCAGCAGATCTACAGGGACGGCTCTGGGGTTCTTT. Protein product: CASRSTGTALGFF.